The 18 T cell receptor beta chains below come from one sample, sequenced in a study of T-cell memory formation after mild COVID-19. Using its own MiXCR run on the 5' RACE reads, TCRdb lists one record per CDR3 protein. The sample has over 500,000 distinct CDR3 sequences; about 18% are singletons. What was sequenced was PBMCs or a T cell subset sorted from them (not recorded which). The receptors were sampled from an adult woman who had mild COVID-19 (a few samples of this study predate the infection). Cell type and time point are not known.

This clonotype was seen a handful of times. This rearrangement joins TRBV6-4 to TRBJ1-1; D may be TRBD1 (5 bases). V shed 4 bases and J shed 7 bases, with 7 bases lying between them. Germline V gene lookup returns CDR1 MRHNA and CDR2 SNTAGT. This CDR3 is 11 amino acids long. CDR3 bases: TGTGCCAGCAGTGTTGGGGGTGAAGCTTTCTTT. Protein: CASSVGGEAFF.

CDR3 DNA sequence: TGTGCCAGCAGCTCAGGGTGGAGCGGAAACTACAATGAGCAGTTCTTC. This sequence encodes CASSSGWSGNYNEQFF. The chain joins TRBV7-2 to TRBJ2-1; tentatively, D is TRBD1 or TRBD2 (5 bases each). This CDR3 contains 16 residues. The germline gives CDR1 SGHTA, CDR2 FQGNSA. Trimming cost V 4 bases and J 3 bases, with 16 bases left between them.

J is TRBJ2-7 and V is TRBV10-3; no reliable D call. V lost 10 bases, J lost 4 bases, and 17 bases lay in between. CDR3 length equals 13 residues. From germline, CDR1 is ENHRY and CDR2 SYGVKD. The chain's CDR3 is CATAVTDSYEQYF. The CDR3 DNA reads TGTGCCACGGCGGTAACGGATTCATACGAGCAGTACTTC.

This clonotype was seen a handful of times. CDR3 in amino acids: CASRPTGPRETQYF. Written as DNA, the CDR3 is TGTGCCAGCAGGCCGACGGGGCCTCGGGAGACCCAGTACTTC. This chain joins TRBV12-3 or TRBV12-4 and TRBJ2-5; possibly TRBD1 or TRBD2 for D (5 bases each). CDR3 length: 14 amino acids. V lost 6 bases, J lost 5 bases, and 16 bases lay in between.

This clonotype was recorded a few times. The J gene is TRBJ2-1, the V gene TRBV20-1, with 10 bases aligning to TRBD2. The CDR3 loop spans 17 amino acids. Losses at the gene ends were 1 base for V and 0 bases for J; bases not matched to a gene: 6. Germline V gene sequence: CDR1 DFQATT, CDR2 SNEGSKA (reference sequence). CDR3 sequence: CSARGLAGVDSYNEQFF. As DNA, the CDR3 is TGCAGTGCTAGAGGGCTAGCGGGAGTGGACTCCTACAATGAGCAGTTCTTC.

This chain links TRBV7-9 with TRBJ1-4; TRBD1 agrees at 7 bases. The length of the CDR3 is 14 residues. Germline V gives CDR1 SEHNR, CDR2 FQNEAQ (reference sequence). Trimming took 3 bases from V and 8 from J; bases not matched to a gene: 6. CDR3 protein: CASSFITGEEKLFF. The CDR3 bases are TGTGCCAGCAGCTTCATTACAGGGGAAGAAAAACTGTTTTTT.

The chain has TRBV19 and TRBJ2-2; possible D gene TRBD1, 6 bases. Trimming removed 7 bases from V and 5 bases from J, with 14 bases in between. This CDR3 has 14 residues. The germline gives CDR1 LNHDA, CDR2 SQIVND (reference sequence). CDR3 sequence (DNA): TGTGCCAGTATATGGCAGGGGATTACCGGGGAGCTGTTTTTT. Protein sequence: CASIWQGITGELFF.

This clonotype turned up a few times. Written as DNA, the CDR3 is TGTGCCTGGAGGGAGGGACCGGACTACGAGCAGTACTTC. Translated, it gives CAWREGPDYEQYF. This chain joins TRBV30 and TRBJ2-7; tentatively, D is TRBD2 (6 bases). Trimming removed 3 bases at V and 3 bases at J, with 12 bases between. This CDR3 is 13 amino acids long. Germline V gene sequence: CDR1 GTSNPN, CDR2 SVGIG (reference sequence).

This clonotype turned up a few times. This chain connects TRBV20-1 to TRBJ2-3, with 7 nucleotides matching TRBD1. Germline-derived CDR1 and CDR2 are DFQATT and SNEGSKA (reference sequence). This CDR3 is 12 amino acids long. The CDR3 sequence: CSQQGNRGTQYF. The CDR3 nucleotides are TGCAGCCAACAGGGGAATAGGGGTACGCAGTATTTT.

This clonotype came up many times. The CDR3 sequence: CASSAWGEQFF. CDR3 DNA sequence: TGTGCCAGCAGCGCCTGGGGTGAGCAGTTCTTC. The chain links TRBV9 to TRBJ2-1; D ambiguous. The germline V gene has CDR1 SGDLS and CDR2 YYNGEE. The CDR3 length is 11 residues. The V end lost 3 bases, the J end lost 9 bases, and 7 bases lay between the germline ends.

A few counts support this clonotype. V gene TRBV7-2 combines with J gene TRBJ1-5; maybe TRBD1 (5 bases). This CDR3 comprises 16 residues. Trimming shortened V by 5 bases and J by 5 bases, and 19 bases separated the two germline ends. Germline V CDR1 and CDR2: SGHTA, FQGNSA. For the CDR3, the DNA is TGTGCCAGCAGCCTCGACGGGACCCGACAGTATCAGCCCCAGCATTTT. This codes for CASSLDGTRQYQPQHF.

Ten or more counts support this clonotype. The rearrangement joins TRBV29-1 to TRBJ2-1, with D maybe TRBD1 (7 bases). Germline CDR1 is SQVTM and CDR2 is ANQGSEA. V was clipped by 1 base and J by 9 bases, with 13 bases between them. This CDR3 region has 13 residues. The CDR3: CSVEGRQGGEQFF. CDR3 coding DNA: TGCAGCGTTGAAGGGCGCCAGGGGGGTGAGCAGTTCTTC.

CDR3 DNA sequence: TGTGCCAGCAGTTTCGCCAGGGCGGACGGCTACACCTTC. Encoded protein: CASSFARADGYTF. The chain links TRBV12-3 or TRBV12-4 to TRBJ1-2; D is possibly TRBD1 (5 bases). V was clipped by 3 bases and J by 8 bases, with 13 bases between them. CDR3 length: 13 residues.

As DNA, the CDR3 is TGTGCCAGCAGTGATTTGGGTTACTCCTACAATGAGCAGTTCTTC. This sequence encodes CASSDLGYSYNEQFF. V usage is TRBV2 and J usage is TRBJ2-1; unclear D gene. The CDR3 consists of 15 residues. V lost 3 bases to trimming and J lost 0 bases, with 9 bases between them. Germline loops: CDR1 SNHLY, CDR2 FYNNEI. The full variable domain, rest sourced from reference TRBV2 and TRBJ2-1, is EPEVTQTPSHQVTQMGQEVILRCVPISNHLYFYWYRQILGQKVEFLVSFYNNEISEKSEIFDDQFSVERPDGSNFTLKIRSTKLEDSAMYFCASSDLGYSYNEQFFGPGTRLTVL.

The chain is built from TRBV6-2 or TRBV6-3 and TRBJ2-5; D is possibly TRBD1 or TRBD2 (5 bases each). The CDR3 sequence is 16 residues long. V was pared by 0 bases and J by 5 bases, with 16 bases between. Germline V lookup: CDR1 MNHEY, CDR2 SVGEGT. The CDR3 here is CASSYSVTGTTETQYF. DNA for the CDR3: TGTGCCAGCAGTTACTCGGTCACCGGGACGACGGAGACCCAGTACTTC.

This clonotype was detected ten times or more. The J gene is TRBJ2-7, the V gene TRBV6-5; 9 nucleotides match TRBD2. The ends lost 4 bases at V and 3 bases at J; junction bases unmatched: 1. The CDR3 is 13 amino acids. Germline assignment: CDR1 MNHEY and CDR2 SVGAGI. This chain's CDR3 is CASSSAGGYEQYF. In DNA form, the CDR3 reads TGTGCCAGCAGTTCAGCGGGGGGCTACGAGCAGTACTTC.

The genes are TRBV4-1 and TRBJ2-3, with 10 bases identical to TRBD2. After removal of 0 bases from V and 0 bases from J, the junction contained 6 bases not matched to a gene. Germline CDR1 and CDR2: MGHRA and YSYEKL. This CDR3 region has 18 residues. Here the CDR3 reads CASSQDSPLAGSTDTQYF. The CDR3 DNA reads TGCGCCAGCAGCCAAGATTCCCCACTAGCGGGGAGCACAGATACGCAGTATTTT.

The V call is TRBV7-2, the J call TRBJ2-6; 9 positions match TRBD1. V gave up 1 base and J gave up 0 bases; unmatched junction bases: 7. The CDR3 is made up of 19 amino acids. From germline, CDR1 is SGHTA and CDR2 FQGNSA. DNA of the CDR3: TGTGCCAGCAGCTTAGGAGGGACAGGGCGATTCTCTGGGGCCAACGTCCTGACTTTC. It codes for CASSLGGTGRFSGANVLTF.